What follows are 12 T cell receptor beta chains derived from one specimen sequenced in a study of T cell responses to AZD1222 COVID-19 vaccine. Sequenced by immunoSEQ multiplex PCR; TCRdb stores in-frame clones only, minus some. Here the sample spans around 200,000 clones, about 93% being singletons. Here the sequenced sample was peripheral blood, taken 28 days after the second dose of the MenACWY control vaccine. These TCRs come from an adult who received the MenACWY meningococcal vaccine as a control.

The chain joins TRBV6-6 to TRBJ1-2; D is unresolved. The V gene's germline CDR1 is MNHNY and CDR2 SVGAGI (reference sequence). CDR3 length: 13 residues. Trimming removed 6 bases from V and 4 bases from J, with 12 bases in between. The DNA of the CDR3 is TGTGCCAGCAGCACATCAGGCCTCTATGGCTACACCTTC. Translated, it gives CASSTSGLYGYTF.

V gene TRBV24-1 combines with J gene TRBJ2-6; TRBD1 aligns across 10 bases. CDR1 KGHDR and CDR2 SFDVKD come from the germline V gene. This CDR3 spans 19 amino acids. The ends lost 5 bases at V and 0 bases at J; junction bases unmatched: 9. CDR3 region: CATSGGTGVTYSGANVLTF. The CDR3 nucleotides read TGTGCCACCAGTGGCGGGACAGGGGTAACCTACTCTGGGGCCAACGTCCTGACTTTC.

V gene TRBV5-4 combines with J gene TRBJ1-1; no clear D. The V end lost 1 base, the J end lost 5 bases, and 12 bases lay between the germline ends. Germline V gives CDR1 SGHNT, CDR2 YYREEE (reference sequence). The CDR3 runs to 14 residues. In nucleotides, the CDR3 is TGTGCCAGCAGCTTGACTGGGGTGAGGACTGAAGCTTTCTTT. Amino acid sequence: CASSLTGVRTEAFF. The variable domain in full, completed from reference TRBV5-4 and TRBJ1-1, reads ETGVTQSPTHLIKTRGQQVTLRCSSQSGHNTVSWYQQALGQGPQFIFQYYREEENGRGNFPPRFSGLQFPNYSSELNVNALELDDSALYLCASSLTGVRTEAFFGQGTRLTVV.

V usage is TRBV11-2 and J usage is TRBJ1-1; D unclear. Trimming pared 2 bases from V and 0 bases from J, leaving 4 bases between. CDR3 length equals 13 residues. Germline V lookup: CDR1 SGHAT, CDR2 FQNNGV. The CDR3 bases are TGTGCCAGCAGCTTAAGGTTGAACACTGAAGCTTTCTTT. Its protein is CASSLRLNTEAFF.

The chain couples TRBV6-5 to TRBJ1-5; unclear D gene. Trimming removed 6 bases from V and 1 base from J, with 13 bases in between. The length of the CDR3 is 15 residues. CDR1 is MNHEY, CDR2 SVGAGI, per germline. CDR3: CASRKDGASNQPQHF. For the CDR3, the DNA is TGTGCCAGCAGGAAGGACGGAGCCAGCAATCAGCCCCAGCATTTT.

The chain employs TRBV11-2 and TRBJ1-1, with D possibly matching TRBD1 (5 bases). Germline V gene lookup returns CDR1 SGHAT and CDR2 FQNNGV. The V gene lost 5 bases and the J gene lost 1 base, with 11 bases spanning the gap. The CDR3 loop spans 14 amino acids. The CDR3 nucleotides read TGTGCCAGCAGCCTAATTCAGGGGAACACTGAAGCTTTCTTT. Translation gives CASSLIQGNTEAFF.

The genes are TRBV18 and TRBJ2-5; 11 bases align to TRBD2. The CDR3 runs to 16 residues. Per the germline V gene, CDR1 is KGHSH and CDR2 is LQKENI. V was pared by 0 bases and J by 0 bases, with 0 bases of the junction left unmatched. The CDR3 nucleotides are TGTGCCAGCTCACCACCACTAGCGGGGGACCAAGAGACCCAGTACTTC. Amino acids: CASSPPLAGDQETQYF.

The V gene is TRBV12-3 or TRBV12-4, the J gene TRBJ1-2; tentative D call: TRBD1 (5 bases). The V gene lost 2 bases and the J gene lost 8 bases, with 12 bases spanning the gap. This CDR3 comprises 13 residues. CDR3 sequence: CASSLNRRGGYTF. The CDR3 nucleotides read TGTGCCAGCAGTTTAAACAGGAGGGGAGGCTACACCTTC.

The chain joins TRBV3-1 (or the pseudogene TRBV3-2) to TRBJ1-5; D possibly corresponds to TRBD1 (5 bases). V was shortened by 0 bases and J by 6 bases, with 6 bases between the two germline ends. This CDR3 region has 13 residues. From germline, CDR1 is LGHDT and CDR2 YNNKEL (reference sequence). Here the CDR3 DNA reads TGTGCCAGCAGCCAAGACAGGGTTCAGCCCCAGCATTTT. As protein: CASSQDRVQPQHF.

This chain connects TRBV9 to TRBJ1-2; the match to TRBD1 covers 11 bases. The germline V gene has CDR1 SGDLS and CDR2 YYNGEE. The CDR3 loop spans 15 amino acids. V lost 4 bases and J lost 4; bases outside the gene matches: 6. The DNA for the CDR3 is TGTGCCAGCAGCCCGGACAGGGGGCGGGTCTATGGCTACACCTTC. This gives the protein CASSPDRGRVYGYTF.

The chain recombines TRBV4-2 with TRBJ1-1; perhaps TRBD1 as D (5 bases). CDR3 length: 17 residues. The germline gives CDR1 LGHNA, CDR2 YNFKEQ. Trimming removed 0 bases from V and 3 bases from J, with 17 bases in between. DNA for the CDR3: TGTGCCAGCAGCCAAGATTCGGTTTGGGGGGAGTACACTGAAGCTTTCTTT. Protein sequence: CASSQDSVWGEYTEAFF.

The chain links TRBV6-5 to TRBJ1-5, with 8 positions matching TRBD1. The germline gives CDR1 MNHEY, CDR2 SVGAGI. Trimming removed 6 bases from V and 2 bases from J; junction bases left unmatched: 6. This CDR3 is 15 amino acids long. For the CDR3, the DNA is TGTGCCAGCAGCCGGGACAGGTCGGGCAATCAGCCCCAGCATTTT. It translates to CASSRDRSGNQPQHF.